These 20 T cell receptor beta chains came from one sample sequenced in a study of CD8+ T cells in alopecia areata. Following extraction, RNA underwent reverse transcription to cDNA, which served as the sequencing template. Sequenced by immunoSEQ multiplex PCR; TCRdb stores in-frame clones only, minus some. The profile shows about 82,000 clones, roughly 51% of them singletons. Sequences were obtained from NKG2D-high CD8+ T cells sorted from blood. Every receptor here comes from a human donor with alopecia areata.

This clone was observed a few times. This rearrangement joins TRBV29-1 to TRBJ2-1; D is possibly TRBD2 (5 bases). This CDR3 has 15 amino acids. V was pared by 5 bases and J by 4 bases, with 18 bases between. Germline V gives CDR1 SQVTM, CDR2 ANQGSEA. CDR3 nucleotide sequence: TGCAGCGTTTCCCCTTTCGGAGCGGAGTACAATGAGCAGTTCTTC. Encoded protein: CSVSPFGAEYNEQFF.

In its sample, this clone was seen once. The chain employs TRBV6-1 and TRBJ2-2; D is tentatively TRBD1 or TRBD2 (5 bases each). The V end was cut by 4 bases, the J end by 3 bases, with 9 bases between. Per the germline V gene, CDR1 is MNHNS and CDR2 is SASEGT. The CDR3 consists of 14 residues. The CDR3 nucleotides are TGTGCCAGCAGTGCTTGGGACGACACCGGGGAGCTGTTTTTT. This codes for CASSAWDDTGELFF.

This sequence joins TRBV11-2 and TRBJ2-1, with TRBD1 matching 11 bases. Germline V CDR1 and CDR2: SGHAT, FQNNGV. This CDR3 has 13 residues. The J segment lost 8 bases and the V segment lost 10 bases, leaving 7 bases of the junction unmatched. The CDR3 DNA is TGTGCCATCGAGGGGACAGGGGGACATGAGCAGTTCTTC. Residues: CAIEGTGGHEQFF. Together with reference TRBV11-2 and TRBJ2-1, the CDR3 gives the full variable domain: EAGVAQSPRYKIIEKRQSVAFWCNPISGHATLYWYQQILGQGPKLLIQFQNNGVVDDSQLPKDRFSAERLKGVDSTLKIQPAKLEDSAVYLCAIEGTGGHEQFFGPGTRLTVL.

The rearrangement uses TRBV5-1 and TRBJ2-7, with 10 bases aligning to TRBD2. Germline CDR1 is SGHRS and CDR2 is YFSETQ. The CDR3 extends over 16 amino acids. Unmatched junction bases numbered 10, after V lost 4 bases and J lost 3 bases. The CDR3 sequence is CASSGRLAGADYEQYF. The CDR3 DNA reads TGCGCCAGCAGCGGCCGGCTAGCGGGGGCCGACTACGAGCAGTACTTC.

The genes are TRBV2 and TRBJ2-4; D may be TRBD1 or TRBD2 (5 bases each). Trimming took 6 bases from V and 6 from J, leaving 18 bases between them. This CDR3 is 15 amino acids long. Germline V gene data show CDR1 as SNHLY and CDR2 as FYNNEI. The CDR3 spells CASRDFRDPRNIQYF. For the CDR3, the DNA is TGTGCCAGCAGGGATTTCCGGGACCCTCGAAACATTCAGTACTTC.

The chain joins TRBV14 to TRBJ2-5; D remains unclear. Per germline, CDR1 SGHDN and CDR2 FVKESK. V was pared by 4 bases and J by 4 bases, with 10 bases between. The CDR3 length is 13 residues. The CDR3 DNA reads as TGTGCCAGCAGCCCGAAGATGGGAGAGACCCAGTACTTC. This codes for CASSPKMGETQYF.

The V gene is TRBV5-1, the J gene TRBJ1-5; a possible D gene is TRBD1 (5 bases). Germline CDR1 and CDR2: SGHRS and YFSETQ. The CDR3 runs 15 residues. V lost 1 base to trimming and J lost 0 bases, with 8 bases between them. CDR3 in DNA: TGCGCCAGCAGCTTGACAGGAGATAGCAATCAGCCCCAGCATTTT. Translated, it gives CASSLTGDSNQPQHF.

The sample holds a few counts of this clone. The V gene is TRBV9, the J gene TRBJ2-3; possible D gene TRBD1, 6 bases. Germline CDR1 reads SGDLS; CDR2 reads YYNGEE. The CDR3 sequence is 16 residues long. Trimming pared 2 bases from V and 0 bases from J, leaving 13 bases between. Written as DNA, the CDR3 is TGTGCCAGCAGCGTCCACAGGGCTACTAGCACAGATACGCAGTATTTT. Protein sequence: CASSVHRATSTDTQYF. The full variable domain, with the rest looked up from reference TRBV9 and TRBJ2-3, is DSGVTQTPKHLITATGQRVTLRCSPRSGDLSVYWYQQSLDQGLQFLIQYYNGEERAKGNILERFSAQQFPDLHSELNLSSLELGDSALYFCASSVHRATSTDTQYFGPGTRLTVL.

The chain combines TRBV15 with TRBJ2-3; D not certain. Germline V CDR1 and CDR2: LNHNV, YYDKDF (reference sequence). V was cut by 1 base and J by 6 bases, with 11 bases left in between. CDR3 length: 14 residues. CDR3 DNA sequence: TGTGCCACCAGCAGAGTCCGCAGTTCGGATACGCAGTATTTT. Amino acids: CATSRVRSSDTQYF.

This clone was picked up a small number of times. This chain joins TRBV6-6 and TRBJ2-6; unclear D gene. V was cut by 7 bases and J by 4 bases, with 2 bases left in between. The CDR3 extends over 11 amino acids. Germline V gives CDR1 MNHNY, CDR2 SVGAGI (reference sequence). CDR3: CASTGANVLTF. The CDR3 nucleotides are TGTGCCAGCACCGGGGCCAACGTCCTGACTTTC.

This clone was seen more than once but under ten times. The gene calls are TRBV15 and TRBJ2-5; D not certain. Germline V lookup: CDR1 LNHNV, CDR2 YYDKDF (reference sequence). This CDR3 is built from 14 residues. Trimming removed 8 bases from V and 2 bases from J, with 15 bases in between. The CDR3 protein is CATSDVIIQETQYF. The CDR3 DNA reads TGTGCCACCTCCGATGTGATTATTCAAGAGACCCAGTACTTC.

The V and J genes are TRBV29-1 and TRBJ2-3; 7 bases agree with TRBD1. The CDR3 covers 14 residues. Germline V gene lookup returns CDR1 SQVTM and CDR2 ANQGSEA. Germline trimming cut 1 base from V and 5 bases from J; bases unmatched to any gene: 6. CDR3 in amino acids: CSVEGQGEEDTQYF. The DNA of the CDR3 is TGCAGCGTTGAAGGACAGGGTGAGGAAGATACGCAGTATTTT.

CDR3 nucleotides: TGTGCCAGCAGCCAAGAGAGGGGGGCATTCTACGAGCAGTACTTC. The encoded protein is CASSQERGAFYEQYF. The rearrangement links TRBV14 to TRBJ2-7; either TRBD1 or TRBD2 may fit D (6 bases each). V was clipped by 0 bases and J by 3 bases, with 12 bases between them. Germline V CDR1 and CDR2: SGHDN, FVKESK. The CDR3 sequence is 15 residues long.

The J gene is TRBJ2-1, the V gene TRBV4-1, with D tentatively TRBD1 or TRBD2 (5 bases each). The V end lost 5 bases, the J end lost 6 bases, and 20 bases lay between the germline ends. CDR3 length: 16 amino acids. Germline V gene data show CDR1 as MGHRA and CDR2 as YSYEKL. The CDR3 nucleotides read TGCGCCAGCAGCACTATCGGGGCCGGCCAATTCAATGAGCAGTTCTTC. Protein: CASSTIGAGQFNEQFF.

V gene TRBV7-9 combines with J gene TRBJ1-1; a weak D match, TRBD1 (5 bases). The V end was cut by 8 bases, the J end by 2 bases, with 18 bases between. CDR3 length equals 15 residues. CDR1 and CDR2 (germline): SEHNR, FQNEAQ (reference sequence). The CDR3 loop is CASSQGAAVNTEAFF. As DNA, the CDR3 is TGTGCCAGCTCTCAAGGGGCGGCAGTCAACACTGAAGCTTTCTTT.

V is TRBV5-1 and J is TRBJ2-7; D not resolved. V was shortened by 0 bases and J by 6 bases, with 4 bases between the two germline ends. The CDR3 is 11 residues long. Germline values: CDR1 SGHRS, CDR2 YFSETQ. CDR3 protein: CASSLDSEQYF. The CDR3 DNA is TGCGCCAGCAGCTTGGATTCCGAGCAGTACTTC.

The rearrangement joins TRBV6-5 to TRBJ2-1; the D is unclear. The CDR3 has 11 amino acids. CDR1 MNHEY and CDR2 SVGAGI come from the germline V gene. Trimming removed 0 bases at V and 10 bases at J, with 4 bases between. DNA of the CDR3: TGTGCCAGCAGTTACTCTGCCGAGCAGTTCTTC. This gives the protein CASSYSAEQFF.

The gene calls are TRBV9 and TRBJ2-7, with D unresolved. The CDR3 sequence is 15 residues long. Per the germline V gene, CDR1 is SGDLS and CDR2 is YYNGEE. Trimming removed 0 bases at V and 0 bases at J, with 10 bases between. The CDR3 loop is CASSVGQDTSYEQYF. CDR3 nucleotides: TGTGCCAGCAGCGTAGGGCAGGATACCTCCTACGAGCAGTACTTC. The full variable domain, its missing parts supplied by reference TRBV9 and TRBJ2-7, is DSGVTQTPKHLITATGQRVTLRCSPRSGDLSVYWYQQSLDQGLQFLIQYYNGEERAKGNILERFSAQQFPDLHSELNLSSLELGDSALYFCASSVGQDTSYEQYFGPGTRLTVT.

The J gene is TRBJ2-5, the V gene TRBV4-3; 14 bases line up with TRBD2. From germline, CDR1 is LGHNA and CDR2 YSLEER. The CDR3 runs to 18 residues. The ends lost 2 bases at V and 5 bases at J; junction bases unmatched: 10. The CDR3 reads CASSQKGLAGGGAETQYF. The CDR3 DNA reads TGCGCCAGCAGCCAAAAAGGACTAGCGGGAGGAGGTGCGGAGACCCAGTACTTC.

This chain uses TRBV29-1 with TRBJ2-7; D gene uncertain. Germline CDR1 reads SQVTM; CDR2 reads ANQGSEA. CDR3 length: 13 amino acids. Trimming took 4 bases from V and 2 from J, leaving 12 bases between them. The CDR3 DNA follows: TGCAGCGTTGTTACCCGCTTCCCCTACGAGCAGTACTTC. Amino acid sequence: CSVVTRFPYEQYF.